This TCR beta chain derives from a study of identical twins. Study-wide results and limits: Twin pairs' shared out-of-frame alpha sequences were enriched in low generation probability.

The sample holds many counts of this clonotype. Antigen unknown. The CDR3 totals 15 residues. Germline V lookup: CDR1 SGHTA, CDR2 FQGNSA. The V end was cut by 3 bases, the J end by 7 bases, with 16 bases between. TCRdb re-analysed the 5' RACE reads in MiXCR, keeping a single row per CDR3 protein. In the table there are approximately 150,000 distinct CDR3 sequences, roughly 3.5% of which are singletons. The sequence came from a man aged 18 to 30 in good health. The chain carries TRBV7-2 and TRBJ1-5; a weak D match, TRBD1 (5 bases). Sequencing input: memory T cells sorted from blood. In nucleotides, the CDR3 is TGTGCCAGCAGCTTGGCGTGGGGGGAGGGACAGCCCCAGCATTTT. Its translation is CASSLAWGEGQPQHF. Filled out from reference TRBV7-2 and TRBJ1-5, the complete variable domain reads GAGVSQSPSNKVTEKGKDVELRCDPISGHTALYWYRQSLGQGLEFLIYFQGNSAPDKSGLPSDRFSAERTGGSVSTLTIQRTQQEDSAVYLCASSLAWGEGQPQHFGDGTRLSIL.